This T cell receptor (beta chain) was found in a study of T cells in Graves' hyperthyroidism and ophthalmopathy. Notes on the study in general: Ophthalmopathy was separated from stable hyperthyroidism by a 13 V-J model. Blood also carried most thyroid clonotypes expanded above 0.001.

Graves' hyperthyroidism without ophthalmopathy progression within 18 months was termed stable. The CDR3 is made up of 13 amino acids. Germline CDR1 MNHNS, CDR2 SASEGT. Trimming removed 6 bases from V and 1 base from J, with 9 bases in between. In its sample, this clonotype was seen many times. The antigen remains undetermined. RNA transcripts were the template for amplifying TCR beta CDR3 regions. A set of HTBI primers served as the primers for a first-round RT-PCR of the TCR CDR3. A single record per CDR3 protein comes from TCRdb applying MiXCR to the multiplex PCR reads. The sample records about 210,000 distinct CDR3 sequences, about 15% being singletons.

Sequencing used blood. The receptor was derived from a man aged 45-65 years with Graves' hyperthyroidism. The chain employs TRBV6-1 and TRBJ1-1; no clear D. The CDR3 protein is CASRLVGNTEAFF. CDR3 bases: TGTGCCAGCAGGTTAGTTGGGAACACTGAAGCTTTCTTT.